This entry describes one TCR beta chain. As yet, its antigen is unknown. These data come from a study of identical twins. MiXCR, applied by TCRdb to the 5' RACE reads, yields one record per CDR3 protein. In the table there are fewer than 900,000 distinct CDR3 sequences, about 20% of which are singletons. The study's findings and limits: Insertions were fewer in abundant cord blood beta clonotypes, whereas memory repertoires showed none of this pattern. Cross-sectional statistical analysis was relied on for the conclusions, without the same donors being followed.

This sample was shared with a second study, whose subject was T cells expressing NK-cell markers. That investigation notes: All TCR beta repertoires analysed originated from sorted CD3+CD56+NKG2C+, CD3+CD56+NKG2C- and CD3+CD56-NKG2C+ T cells. A handful of donors showed these clonotypes also leading the CD3+CD56-NKG2C+ fraction.

Sequenced material: PBMCs. This sequence was found in a woman between 18 and 29 years old in good health.

The DNA for the CDR3 is TGCGCCAGCAGCCAAGATCGACGGCGAGGTGGTTCTGGCTACACCTTC. This gives the protein CASSQDRRRGGSGYTF. The gene calls are TRBV4-3 and TRBJ1-2; D gene uncertain. V was trimmed by 0 bases and J by 7 bases, leaving 18 bases between them. Germline CDR1 is LGHNA and CDR2 is YSLEER. The CDR3 runs to 16 residues.